The 28 T cell receptor beta chains below all came from one sample that was sequenced in a study of tumor-infiltrating lymphocytes in primary liver carcinoma. A primer matching the constant region was used to make TCR beta cDNA from approximately 520 ng of total RNA. Employing slightly modified ARM-PCR, three nested multiplex PCR rounds were run, and these gave rise to the TCR beta libraries. It was with TRBV1-TRBV30 forward primers and a C-beta reverse primer that the first two PCR rounds were run, at around 11 cycles each. TCRdb processed the multiplex PCR reads anew with MiXCR; each CDR3 protein has one entry. In the table there are approximately 300,000 distinct CDR3 sequences, 65% of which are singletons. Germline DNA was extracted too, while blood RNA derived from unsorted whole blood. The sequenced sample was peripheral blood. The receptors here all came from a man aged 35-49 years with primary liver carcinoma and hepatitis B virus infection.

This clonotype was recorded only once. A read error may produce the germline difference seen at one junction end. The rearrangement uses TRBV19 and TRBJ2-3; 9 bases fit TRBD2. This CDR3 has 13 residues. Germline lookup yields CDR1 LNHDA and CDR2 SQIVND (reference sequence). The CDR3 spells CPSTSGYTDTQYF. The CDR3 DNA is TGTCCCAGTACTAGCGGGTACACAGATACGCAGTATTTT.

Concerning this clonotype: An end of the junction differs from the germline gene, which may be a read error. The chain couples TRBV10-3 to TRBJ2-2; D gene unclear. This CDR3 has 14 amino acids. Germline loops: CDR1 ENHRY, CDR2 SYGVKD. The CDR3 sequence: CAIREDLESGELFF. The CDR3 DNA sequence: TGTGCCATCCGTGAGGATCTAGAATCCGGGGAGCTGTTTTTT.

This clonotype was recorded many times. J is TRBJ2-7 and V is TRBV12-3 or TRBV12-4, with TRBD2 matching over 9 bases. This CDR3 has 14 amino acids. V lost 8 bases and J lost 6; bases outside the gene matches: 11. CDR3 region: CASAGEGTSSEQYF. CDR3 nucleotide sequence: TGTGCCAGCGCCGGGGAGGGGACTAGCTCCGAGCAGTACTTC.

The sample holds many counts of this clonotype. The chain joins TRBV28 to TRBJ2-5; no firm D call. Trimming left V 6 bases short and J 7 bases short, with 18 bases between. This CDR3 is 14 amino acids long. CDR1 is MDHEN and CDR2 is SYDVKM in the germline V gene. The CDR3 loop reads CASSLGQELVTQYF. The CDR3 DNA sequence: TGTGCCAGCAGCCTCGGGCAGGAGCTTGTGACCCAGTACTTC.

This clonotype has only one observation. This may be a read error, as it is one base from a much larger clone. The chain is built from TRBV30 and TRBJ1-1, with a weak D call TRBD1 (6 bases). This CDR3 contains 13 residues. Germline V gene sequence: CDR1 GTSNPN, CDR2 SVGIG (reference sequence). The CDR3 coding sequence is TGTGCCTGGCTGAGGGGGTTTTACACTGGAGCTTTCTTT. Its protein product is CAWLRGFYTGAFF. Full variable domain (outside the CDR3, taken from reference TRBV30 and TRBJ1-1): SQTIHQWPATLVQPVGSPLSLECTVEGTSNPNLYWYRQAAGRGLQLLFYSVGIGQISSEVPQNLSASRPQDRQFILSSKKLLLSDSGFYLCAWLRGFYTGAFFGQGTRLTVV.

The rearrangement joins TRBV5-5 to TRBJ2-1; TRBD2 might be the D (5 bases). Germline lookup yields CDR1 SGHKS and CDR2 YYEKEE (reference sequence). Trimming cost V 4 bases and J 6 bases, with 11 bases left between them. The length of the CDR3 is 13 residues. The CDR3 nucleotides are TGTGCCAGCAGCCGAGGACTTCCCAATGAGCAGTTCTTC. This translates into CASSRGLPNEQFF.

Only a few counts were recorded for this clonotype. The chain links TRBV28 to TRBJ1-1; TRBD1 matches at 9 bases. Germline CDR1 and CDR2: MDHEN and SYDVKM. This CDR3 comprises 15 residues. The V and J ends lost 8 bases and 3 bases, in that order; junction bases with no gene match: 10. In DNA form, the CDR3 reads TGTGCCAGCCAATCGCCCGGGACAGGGCACACTGAAGCTTTCTTT. It translates to CASQSPGTGHTEAFF.

Of note for this clonotype: At one end the junction does not follow the germline gene, possibly because of a read error. CDR3 residues: CASLTTGRSGANVMTF. The CDR3 region has the DNA TGTGCCAGCCTAACCACCGGCAGGTCTGGGGCCAACGTCATGACTTTC. The chain carries TRBV12-3 or TRBV12-4 and TRBJ2-6, with a tentative D call TRBD1 (5 bases). CDR3 length: 16 amino acids.

Concerning this clonotype itself: A read error may produce the germline difference seen at one junction end. V gene TRBV29-1 combines with J gene TRBJ1-5, with no clear D. The CDR3 has 14 residues. Germline V gene lookup returns CDR1 SQVTM and CDR2 ANQGSEA. The CDR3 loop reads CSVSWSSSNQPQHF. In nucleotides, the CDR3 is TGCAGCGTTTCCTGGTCCTCGAGCAATCAACCCCAGCATTTT.

This clonotype was observed a handful of times. The chain joins TRBV30 to TRBJ2-3, with 8 bases matching TRBD2. The CDR3 consists of 14 residues. The germline V gene encodes CDR1 GTSNPN and CDR2 SVGIG (reference sequence). Trimming removed 4 bases from V and 5 bases from J; junction bases left unmatched: 8. The CDR3 spells CAWNREGLIDTQYF. CDR3 nucleotides: TGTGCCTGGAACCGGGAGGGCCTGATAGATACGCAGTATTTT.

This clonotype was recorded only once. A much larger clone lies one base from this, so it may be a read error. This chain joins TRBV11-2 and TRBJ2-5, with unresolved D. Trimming left V 7 bases short and J 7 bases short, with 10 bases between. CDR3 size: 11 residues. The germline V gene encodes CDR1 SGHAT and CDR2 FQNNGV. The CDR3 spells CASTACWTQYF. CDR3 DNA: TGTGCCAGCACCGCCTGTTGGACCCAGTACTTC.

As regards this clonotype: One junction end disagrees with the germline gene, perhaps due to a read error. The genes are TRBV29-1 and TRBJ2-7; TRBD1 or TRBD2 may be the D gene (5 bases each). CDR1 and CDR2 (germline): SQVTM, ANQGSEA. The CDR3 length is 16 residues. The CDR3 DNA is TGCAGCGCCATAACATCTGGGACCGGCACACCCTACGACCAGTACTTC. This codes for CSAITSGTGTPYDQYF.

In regard to this clonotype: A read error is possible here, since a much larger clone lies one base away. CDR3 protein: CASIPRLGNTIYF. The DNA of the CDR3 is TGTGCCAGCATACCACGCCTTGGGAACACCATATATTTT. The rearrangement joins TRBV6-5 to TRBJ1-3, with no clear D. The CDR3 runs 13 residues. The germline V gene encodes CDR1 MNHEY and CDR2 SVGAGI. Trimming cost V 7 bases and J 7 bases, with 14 bases left between them.

As to this clonotype: This sequence may be a read error, since a much larger clone differs from it by one base. The chain employs TRBV6-1 and TRBJ2-7; D might be TRBD2 (5 bases). The CDR3 extends over 14 amino acids. CDR1 MNHNS and CDR2 SASEGT come from the germline V gene. The DNA of the CDR3 is TGTGCCAACAGTGAACGAGGGCAGAACTACGAGCAGTACTTC. Its protein product is CANSERGQNYEQYF.

With respect to this clonotype: This may come from a read error, since a much larger clone is one base off. The rearrangement joins TRBV4-3 to TRBJ2-6, with D possibly being TRBD1 or TRBD2 (5 bases each). Per germline, CDR1 LGHNA and CDR2 YSLEER. This CDR3 has 14 amino acids. The CDR3 is CASSIGLGANLLTF. The CDR3 bases are TGCGCCAGCAGCATCGGTCTCGGGGCCAACCTCCTGACTTTC.

The count of this clonotype is one. Germline and junction disagree at one end, which may indicate a read error. CDR3 in amino acids: CASSYSGRQPQQF. DNA of the CDR3: TGTGCCAGCAGTTACTCAGGCCGTCAGCCCCAGCAGTTT. The chain couples TRBV6-6 to TRBJ1-5; D not resolved. This CDR3 is 13 amino acids long. The germline CDR1 and CDR2 sequences are MNHNY and SVGAGI (reference sequence).

Regarding this clonotype: A read error is possible here, since a much larger clone lies one base away. The CDR3 does not end in the conserved phenylalanine or tryptophan, so this is likely a read error. The chain links TRBV12-3 or TRBV12-4 to TRBJ2-2; D call uncertain. The CDR3 consists of 13 residues. V lost 8 bases and J 1 base, leaving 8 bases between the germline ends. CDR3 amino acids: CASRFWNTGELFL. The CDR3 DNA follows: TGTGCCAGCCGCTTTTGGAACACCGGGGAGCTGTTTCTT.

A remark on this clonotype: This may stem from a read error, because a much larger clone lies one nucleotide away. This chain links TRBV10-3 with TRBJ2-3, with D hard to call. CDR3 size: 10 residues. Trimming shortened V by 11 bases and J by 5 bases, and 8 bases separated the two germline ends. The germline V gene encodes CDR1 ENHRY and CDR2 SYGVKD. The CDR3 region is CAVSGDTQYF. CDR3 nucleotide sequence: TGTGCCGTCTCCGGAGATACGCAGTATTTT.

Details on this clonotype: One base away lies a much larger clone, so this may be a sequencing read error. The chain carries TRBV6-2 or TRBV6-3 and TRBJ2-7; TRBD2 aligns across 10 bases. The germline gives CDR1 MNHEY, CDR2 SVGEGT. With 8 bases clipped from V and 4 bases from J, the junction kept 5 bases outside the gene matches. The CDR3 has 13 residues. In DNA form, the CDR3 reads TGTGCCAGCGGGCTGACTAGCGGGTACGAGCAGTACTTC. This gives the protein CASGLTSGYEQYF.

This clonotype was observed once. This CDR3 is CASSLYPGQLYEQYF. CDR3 sequence (DNA): TGTGCCAGCAGTTTATACCCGGGACAGCTCTACGAGCAGTACTTC. The chain joins TRBV28 to TRBJ2-7; 7 bases map to TRBD1. The CDR3 is 15 residues long. J gave up 3 bases and V 1 base, and 6 bases lay outside the gene matches. Germline V gene sequence: CDR1 MDHEN, CDR2 SYDVKM.

The chain recombines TRBV5-1 with TRBJ2-1; 7 bases are a match to TRBD1. This CDR3 contains 14 residues. Germline CDR1 is SGHRS and CDR2 is YFSETQ. V trimming: 3 bases; J trimming: 12 bases; junction bases outside the gene matches: 12. CDR3 coding DNA: TGCGCCAGCAGCTCCCAGACAGGGACGGTCCGGCAGTTCTTC. Translated, it gives CASSSQTGTVRQFF.

The rearrangement joins TRBV14 to TRBJ2-4, with D maybe TRBD2 (5 bases). The CDR3 length is 16 residues. Deletions cut 4 bases from V and 6 bases from J, with 19 bases between. Germline loops: CDR1 SGHDN, CDR2 FVKESK. The CDR3 DNA reads as TGTGCCAGCAGCCCCCTGATTAGCGAGACCAGAAACATTCAGTACTTC. Its protein is CASSPLISETRNIQYF. The full variable domain, completed using reference TRBV14 and TRBJ2-4, is EAGVTQFPSHSVIEKGQTVTLRCDPISGHDNLYWYRRVMGKEIKFLLHFVKESKQDESGMPNNRFLAERTGGTYSTLKVQPAELEDSGVYFCASSPLISETRNIQYFGAGTRLSVL.

Regarding this clonotype: The junction departs from germline at one end; a sequencing error may be responsible. V and J are TRBV11-1 and TRBJ1-1; D unclear. CDR3 length equals 15 residues. Germline CDR1 SGHAT, CDR2 FQDESV (reference sequence). The DNA of the CDR3 is TGTGTCAGCAGCCCGCGACATGGTCGGAACACCGAAGCTTTCTTT. It is translated as CVSSPRHGRNTEAFF.

The rearrangement joins TRBV4-2 to TRBJ2-3; D uncertain. Matching the DNA end better, TRBJ1-5 makes the J call doubtful. Germline V gene lookup returns CDR1 LGHNA and CDR2 YNFKEQ. The length of the CDR3 is 16 residues. CDR3 residues: CASSQDFMEGGDMQHF. DNA of the CDR3: TGTGCCAGCAGCCAAGATTTTATGGAGGGTGGAGATATGCAGCATTTT.

This clonotype came up once. Being one base from a much bigger clone, this may be a read error. The rearrangement joins TRBV6-2 or TRBV6-3 to TRBJ1-5, with TRBD1 matching over 11 bases. CDR3 length: 15 residues. Looked up from germline, CDR1 is MNHEY and CDR2 is SVGEGT. DNA for the CDR3: TGTGCCGGCAGCACCGGGACAGGGGGAAGACAGCCCCAGCATTTT. It translates to CAGSTGTGGRQPQHF.

This clonotype was seen a handful of times. Written as DNA, the CDR3 is TGTGCCAGCAGCCGCCGACTAGCGGGAGACCCTACGCAGTATTTT. Amino acid sequence: CASSRRLAGDPTQYF. This rearrangement joins TRBV13 to TRBJ2-3; the match to TRBD2 covers 12 bases. The CDR3 consists of 15 residues. V lost 5 bases, J lost 8 bases, and 8 bases stayed unmatched. The germline V gene encodes CDR1 PRHDT and CDR2 FYEKMQ (reference sequence).

Remarks on this clonotype: One end of the junction varies from germline; a read error may be responsible. The gene calls are TRBV11-2 and TRBJ1-4; TRBD1 aligns across 7 bases. This CDR3 region has 15 residues. Germline loops: CDR1 SGHAT, CDR2 FQNNGV. CDR3 nucleotide sequence: TGTGCCAGCAGCCTGGGACAGACGAAATGGGCACAACTGCTTTTT. Translated, it gives CASSLGQTKWAQLLF.

Comments on this clonotype: A much larger clone differs from this one at a single base, so this may be a read error. The rearrangement joins TRBV14 to TRBJ2-2; TRBD2 might be the D (5 bases). V shed 2 bases and J shed 6 bases, with 13 bases lying between them. This CDR3 has 15 amino acids. Germline V gene sequence: CDR1 SGHDN, CDR2 FVKESK. This CDR3 reads CASSQRVAPAGELFF. As DNA, the CDR3 is TGTGCCAGCAGCCAAAGAGTAGCGCCGGCCGGGGAGCTGTTTTTT. Based on the CDR3 plus reference TRBV14 and TRBJ2-2, the full variable domain is EAGVTQFPSHSVIEKGQTVTLRCDPISGHDNLYWYRRVMGKEIKFLLHFVKESKQDESGMPNNRFLAERTGGTYSTLKVQPAELEDSGVYFCASSQRVAPAGELFFGEGSRLTVL.